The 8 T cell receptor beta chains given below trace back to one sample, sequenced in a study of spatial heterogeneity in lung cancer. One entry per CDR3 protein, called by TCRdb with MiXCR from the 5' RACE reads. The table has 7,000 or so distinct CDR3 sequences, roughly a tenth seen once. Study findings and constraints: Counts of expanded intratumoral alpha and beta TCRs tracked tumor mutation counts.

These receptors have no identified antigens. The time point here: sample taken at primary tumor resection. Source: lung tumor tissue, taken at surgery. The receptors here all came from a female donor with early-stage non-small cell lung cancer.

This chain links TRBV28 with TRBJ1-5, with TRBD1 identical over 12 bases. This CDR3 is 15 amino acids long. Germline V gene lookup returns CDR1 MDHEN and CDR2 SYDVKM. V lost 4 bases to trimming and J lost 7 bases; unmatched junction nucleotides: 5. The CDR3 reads CASSWGQGAKQPQHF. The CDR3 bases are TGTGCCAGCAGTTGGGGACAGGGGGCCAAACAGCCCCAGCATTTT.

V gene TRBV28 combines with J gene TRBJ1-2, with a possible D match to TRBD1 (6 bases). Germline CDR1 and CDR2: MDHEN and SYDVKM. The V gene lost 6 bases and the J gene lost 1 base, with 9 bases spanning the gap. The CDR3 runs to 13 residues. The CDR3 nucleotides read TGTGCCAGCAGGCCACAGGGTAACTATGGCTACACCTTC. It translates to CASRPQGNYGYTF.

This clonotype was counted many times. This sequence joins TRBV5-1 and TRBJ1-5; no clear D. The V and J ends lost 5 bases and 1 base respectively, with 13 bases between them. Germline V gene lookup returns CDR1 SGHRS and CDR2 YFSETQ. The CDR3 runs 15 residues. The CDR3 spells CASRYDGGSNQPQHF. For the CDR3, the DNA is TGCGCCAGCAGGTATGACGGTGGGAGCAATCAGCCCCAGCATTTT.

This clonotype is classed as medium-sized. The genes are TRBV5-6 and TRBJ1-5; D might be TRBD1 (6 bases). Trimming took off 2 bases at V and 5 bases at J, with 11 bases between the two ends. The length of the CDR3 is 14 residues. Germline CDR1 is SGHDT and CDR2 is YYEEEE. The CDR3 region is CASSFGQLDQPQHF. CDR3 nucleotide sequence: TGTGCCAGCAGCTTCGGACAGCTCGATCAGCCCCAGCATTTT.

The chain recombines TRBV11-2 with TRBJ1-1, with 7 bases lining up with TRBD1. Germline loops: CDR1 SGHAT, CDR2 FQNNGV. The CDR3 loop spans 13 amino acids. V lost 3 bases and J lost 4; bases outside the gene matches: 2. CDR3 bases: TGTGCCAGCAGCTTGTCAGGGGGCACTGAAGCTTTCTTT. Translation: CASSLSGGTEAFF.

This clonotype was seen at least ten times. The CDR3 is CASSFLENTGELFF. The CDR3 nucleotides are TGTGCCAGCAGCTTTTTAGAGAACACCGGGGAGCTGTTTTTT. V is TRBV11-3 and J is TRBJ2-2, with unresolved D. Trimming stripped 3 bases from V and 1 base from J, with 6 bases between. Germline V gene sequence: CDR1 SGHNT, CDR2 YENEEA. This CDR3 is 14 amino acids long.

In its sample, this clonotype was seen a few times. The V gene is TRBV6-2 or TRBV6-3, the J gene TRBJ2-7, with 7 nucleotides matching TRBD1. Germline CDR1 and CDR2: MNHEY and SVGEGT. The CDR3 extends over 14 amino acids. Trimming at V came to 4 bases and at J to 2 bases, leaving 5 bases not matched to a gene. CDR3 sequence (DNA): TGTGCCAGCAGTTCCGGGACAGCAACCTACGAGCAGTACTTC. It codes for CASSSGTATYEQYF.

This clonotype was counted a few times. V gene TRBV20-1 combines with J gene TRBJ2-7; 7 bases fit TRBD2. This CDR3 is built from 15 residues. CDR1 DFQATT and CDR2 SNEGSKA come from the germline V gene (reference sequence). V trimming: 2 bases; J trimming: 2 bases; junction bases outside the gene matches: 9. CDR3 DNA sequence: TGCAGTGCTAGACAGGTGGCTAGCGGCACCTACGAGCAGTACTTC. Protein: CSARQVASGTYEQYF.